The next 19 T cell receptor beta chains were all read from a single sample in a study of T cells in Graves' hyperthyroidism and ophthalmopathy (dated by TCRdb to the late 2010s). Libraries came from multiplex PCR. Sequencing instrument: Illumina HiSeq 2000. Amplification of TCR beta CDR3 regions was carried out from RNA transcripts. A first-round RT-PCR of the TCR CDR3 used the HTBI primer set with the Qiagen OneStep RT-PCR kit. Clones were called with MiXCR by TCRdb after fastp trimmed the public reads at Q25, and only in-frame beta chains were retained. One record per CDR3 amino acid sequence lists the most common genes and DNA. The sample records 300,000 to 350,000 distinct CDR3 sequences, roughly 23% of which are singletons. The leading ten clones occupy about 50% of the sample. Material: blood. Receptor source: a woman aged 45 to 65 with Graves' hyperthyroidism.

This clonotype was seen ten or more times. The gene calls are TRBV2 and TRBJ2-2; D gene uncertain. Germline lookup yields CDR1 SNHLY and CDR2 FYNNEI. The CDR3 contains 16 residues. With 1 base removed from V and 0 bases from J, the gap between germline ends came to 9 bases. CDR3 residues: CASSEVGSSNTGELFF. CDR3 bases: TGTGCCAGCAGTGAAGTAGGTTCTTCGAACACCGGGGAGCTGTTTTTT.

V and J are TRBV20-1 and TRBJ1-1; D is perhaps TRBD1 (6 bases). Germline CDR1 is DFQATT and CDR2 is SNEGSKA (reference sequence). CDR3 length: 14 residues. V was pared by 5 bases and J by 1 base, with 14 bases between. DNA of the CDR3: TGCAGTGCTTCGATGGGGGCGAAGAACACTGAAGCTTTCTTT. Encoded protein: CSASMGAKNTEAFF.

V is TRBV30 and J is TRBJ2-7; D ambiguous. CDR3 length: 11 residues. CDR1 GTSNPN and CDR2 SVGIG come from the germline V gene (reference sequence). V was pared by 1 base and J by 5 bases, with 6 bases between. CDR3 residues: CAWSEDHEQYF. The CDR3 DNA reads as TGTGCCTGGAGTGAAGACCACGAGCAGTACTTC.

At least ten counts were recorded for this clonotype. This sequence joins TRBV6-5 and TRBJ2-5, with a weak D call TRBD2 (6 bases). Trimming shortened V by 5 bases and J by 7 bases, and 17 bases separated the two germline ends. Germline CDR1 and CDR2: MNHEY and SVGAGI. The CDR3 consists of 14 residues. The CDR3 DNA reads TGTGCCAGCAGTAACTTGGGCCAGGGAGGGACCCAGTACTTC. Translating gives CASSNLGQGGTQYF.

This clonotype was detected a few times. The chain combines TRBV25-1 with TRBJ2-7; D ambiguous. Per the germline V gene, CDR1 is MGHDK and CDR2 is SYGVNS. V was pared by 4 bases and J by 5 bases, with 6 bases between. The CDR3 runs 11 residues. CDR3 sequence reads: CASSGLNEQYF. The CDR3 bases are TGTGCCAGCAGTGGCCTCAACGAGCAGTACTTC.

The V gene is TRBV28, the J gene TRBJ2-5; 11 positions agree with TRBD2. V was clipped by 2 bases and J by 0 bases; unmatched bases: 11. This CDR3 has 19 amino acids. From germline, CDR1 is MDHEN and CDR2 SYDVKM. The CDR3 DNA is TGTGCCAGCAGTTTACAGGGAAGTCTAGCGGGAGGACACCAAGAGACCCAGTACTTC. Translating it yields CASSLQGSLAGGHQETQYF.

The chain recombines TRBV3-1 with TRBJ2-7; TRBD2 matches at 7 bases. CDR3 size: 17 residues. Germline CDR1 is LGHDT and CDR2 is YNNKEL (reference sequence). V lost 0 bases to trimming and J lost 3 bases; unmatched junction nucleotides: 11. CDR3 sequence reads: CASSQDGASGINYEQYF. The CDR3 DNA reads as TGTGCCAGCAGCCAAGATGGGGCTAGCGGTATCAACTACGAGCAGTACTTC.

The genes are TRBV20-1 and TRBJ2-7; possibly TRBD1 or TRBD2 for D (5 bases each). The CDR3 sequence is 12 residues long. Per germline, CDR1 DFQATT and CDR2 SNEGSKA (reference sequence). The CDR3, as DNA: TGCAGCATGGGACGGGACTCCTACGAGCAGTACTTC. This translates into CSMGRDSYEQYF.

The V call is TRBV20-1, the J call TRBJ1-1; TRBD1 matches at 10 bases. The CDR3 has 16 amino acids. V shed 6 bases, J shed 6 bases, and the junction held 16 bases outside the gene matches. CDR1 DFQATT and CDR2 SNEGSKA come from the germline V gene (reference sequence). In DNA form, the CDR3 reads TGCAGTGCACCGGGACAGGGGCGATTGAGGGGGCCTGAAGCTTTCTTT. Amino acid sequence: CSAPGQGRLRGPEAFF.

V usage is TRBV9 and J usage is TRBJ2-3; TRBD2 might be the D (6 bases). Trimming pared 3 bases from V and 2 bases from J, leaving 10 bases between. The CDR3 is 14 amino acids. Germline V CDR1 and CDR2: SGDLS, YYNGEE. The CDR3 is CASSGEANTDTQYF. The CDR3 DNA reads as TGTGCCAGCAGCGGGGAGGCGAACACAGATACGCAGTATTTT.

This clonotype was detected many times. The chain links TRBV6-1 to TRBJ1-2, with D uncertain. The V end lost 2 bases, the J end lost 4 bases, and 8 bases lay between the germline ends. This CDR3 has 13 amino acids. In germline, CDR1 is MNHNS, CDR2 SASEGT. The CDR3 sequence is CASSEILGYGYTF. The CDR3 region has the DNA TGTGCCAGCAGTGAAATACTGGGCTATGGCTACACCTTC.

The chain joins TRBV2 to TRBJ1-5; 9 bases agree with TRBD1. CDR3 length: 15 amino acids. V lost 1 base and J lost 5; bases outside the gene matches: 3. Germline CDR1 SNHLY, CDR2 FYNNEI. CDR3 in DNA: TGTGCCAGCAGTGAAGGACAGGGGGACGATCAGCCCCAGCATTTT. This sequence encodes CASSEGQGDDQPQHF.

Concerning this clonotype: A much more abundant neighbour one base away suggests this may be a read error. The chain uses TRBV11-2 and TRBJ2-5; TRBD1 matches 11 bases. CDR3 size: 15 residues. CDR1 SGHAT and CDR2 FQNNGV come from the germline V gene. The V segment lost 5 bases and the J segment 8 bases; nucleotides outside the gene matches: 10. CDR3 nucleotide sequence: TGTGCCAGCAGCGTGGGACAGGGGGGAATCGATACCCAGTACTTC. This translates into CASSVGQGGIDTQYF.

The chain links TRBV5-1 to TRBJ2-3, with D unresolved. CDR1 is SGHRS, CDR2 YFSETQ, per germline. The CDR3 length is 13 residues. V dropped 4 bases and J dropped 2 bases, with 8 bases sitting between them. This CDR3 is CASSTDNTDTQYF. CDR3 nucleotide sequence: TGCGCCAGCAGCACAGACAACACAGATACGCAGTATTTT.

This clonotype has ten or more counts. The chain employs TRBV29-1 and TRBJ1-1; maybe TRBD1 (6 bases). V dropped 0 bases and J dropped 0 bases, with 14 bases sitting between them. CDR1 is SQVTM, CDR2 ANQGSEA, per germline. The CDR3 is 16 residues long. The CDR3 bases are TGCAGCGTTGAAGATCGAATAGGACAGATGAACACTGAAGCTTTCTTT. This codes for CSVEDRIGQMNTEAFF. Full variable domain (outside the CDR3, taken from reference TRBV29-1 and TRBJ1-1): SAVISQKPSRDICQRGTSLTIQCQVDSQVTMMFWYRQQPGQSLTLIATANQGSEATYESGFVIDKFPISRPNLTFSTLTVSNMSPEDSSIYLCSVEDRIGQMNTEAFFGQGTRLTVV.

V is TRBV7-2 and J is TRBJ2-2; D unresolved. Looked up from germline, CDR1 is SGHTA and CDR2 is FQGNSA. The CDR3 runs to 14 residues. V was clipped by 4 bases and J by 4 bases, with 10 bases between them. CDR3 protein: CASSSPWPTGELFF. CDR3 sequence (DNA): TGTGCCAGCAGCTCCCCTTGGCCCACCGGGGAGCTGTTTTTT.

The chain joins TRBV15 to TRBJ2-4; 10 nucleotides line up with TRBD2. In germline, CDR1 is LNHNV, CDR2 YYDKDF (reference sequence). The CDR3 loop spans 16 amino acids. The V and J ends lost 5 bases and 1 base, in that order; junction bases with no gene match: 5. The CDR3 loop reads CATSQSGGAAKNIQYF. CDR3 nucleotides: TGTGCCACCAGCCAAAGCGGGGGGGCGGCCAAAAACATTCAGTACTTC.

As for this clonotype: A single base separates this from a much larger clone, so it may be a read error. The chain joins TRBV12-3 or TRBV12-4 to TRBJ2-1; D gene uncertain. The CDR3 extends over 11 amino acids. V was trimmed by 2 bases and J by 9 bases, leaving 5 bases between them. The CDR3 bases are TGTGCCAGCAGTTTAAACAGTGAGCAGTTCTTC. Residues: CASSLNSEQFF.

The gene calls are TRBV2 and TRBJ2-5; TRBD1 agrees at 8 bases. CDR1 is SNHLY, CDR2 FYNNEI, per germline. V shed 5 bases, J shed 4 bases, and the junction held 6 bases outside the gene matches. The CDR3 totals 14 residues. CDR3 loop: CASSRTGLVETQYF. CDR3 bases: TGTGCCAGCAGTCGGACAGGGTTGGTAGAGACCCAGTACTTC.